The TCR beta chain described here comes from a study of PD-1 blockade in mismatch repair-deficient tumors. CDR3 size: 15 residues. Some clones are missing from TCRdb's copy, which holds only in-frame ones; the method was immunoSEQ multiplex PCR. The sample shows some 120,000 clones, 88% of them seen only once. The clonotype originates from an adult with mismatch repair-deficient cancer. The V gene is TRBV21-1, the J gene TRBJ1-5. TRBV21-1 is recorded as a pseudogene. The material sequenced was peripheral blood, taken roughly 67 weeks after starting pembrolizumab. Written as DNA, the CDR3 is TGTGCCAGCAGCAAAAGGATGGGGGACCATCAGCCCCAGCATTTT. This codes for CASSKRMGDHQPQHF.